The rows below give T cell receptor beta chains drawn from one sample of a study of T cell repertoires in cytomegalovirus infection. TCRdb ran MiXCR on the reads and lists one entry per CDR3 protein. The sample has roughly 250,000 distinct CDR3 sequences; under 25% are singletons. The specimen was CD8+ T cells from PBMCs. Receptor source: a human donor in good health (CMV status not recorded). Some clones in this sample may be carry-over from other donors' samples. The CDR3 runs from the conserved cysteine through the conserved F or W. Each record gives: CDR3 DNA, CDR3 protein, J gene, V gene, D gene, clone size. D genes are given only for firm matches. Rows may omit the clone size; those that give it use once, few, many or a size class.

cdr3_nt: TGTGCCAGCTCCCGGACAGACTACGAGCAGTACTTC
cdr3_aa: CASSRTDYEQYF
j_call: TRBJ2-7
v_call: TRBV18
d_call: -
clone_size: -

cdr3_nt: TGTGCCAGCAGCTTTTGGGAAACCTACGAGCAGTACTTC
cdr3_aa: CASSFWETYEQYF
j_call: TRBJ2-7
v_call: TRBV7-2
d_call: -
clone_size: few

cdr3_nt: TGCGCCAGCAGCCAAGATCGTGCGGGGGGGATTTACAATGAGCAGTTCTTC
cdr3_aa: CASSQDRAGGIYNEQFF
j_call: TRBJ2-1
v_call: TRBV4-3
d_call: TRBD2
clone_size: few

cdr3_nt: TGTGCCAGCAGCCTACCGGGCAGTGTCCGATTTGGCATATATTTT
cdr3_aa: CASSLPGSVRFGIYF
j_call: TRBJ1-3
v_call: TRBV28
d_call: -
clone_size: -

cdr3_nt: TGTGCCAGCAGCCCCCGGCCCGATCCCTACGAGCAGTACTTC
cdr3_aa: CASSPRPDPYEQYF
j_call: TRBJ2-7
v_call: TRBV7-2
d_call: -
clone_size: -

cdr3_nt: TGTGCCAGCAGTGCAGGGGATAGCAATCAGCCCCAGCATTTT
cdr3_aa: CASSAGDSNQPQHF
j_call: TRBJ1-5
v_call: TRBV6-6
d_call: -
clone_size: -

cdr3_nt: TGTGCCAGCAGCCCGCAACGGGGACAACTAATTGATACGCAGTATTTT
cdr3_aa: CASSPQRGQLIDTQYF
j_call: TRBJ2-3
v_call: TRBV7-3
d_call: -
clone_size: -

cdr3_nt: TGTGCCAGCAGACCCACAGGGGGCTTCTACAATGAGCAGTTCTTC
cdr3_aa: CASRPTGGFYNEQFF
j_call: TRBJ2-1
v_call: TRBV27
d_call: TRBD1
clone_size: few

cdr3_nt: TGTGCCAGCAGCTCCCGACACAGTGACCCCTACAATGAGCAGTTCTTC
cdr3_aa: CASSSRHSDPYNEQFF
j_call: TRBJ2-1
v_call: TRBV13
d_call: -
clone_size: few

cdr3_nt: TGTGCCAGCAGCGTAACAGGGTTCCCTAGCAATCAGCCCCAGCATTTT
cdr3_aa: CASSVTGFPSNQPQHF
j_call: TRBJ1-5
v_call: TRBV27
d_call: -
clone_size: -

cdr3_nt: TGTGCCAGCAGCATACCAACAGGCGAACCTAATGAAAAACTGTTTTTT
cdr3_aa: CASSIPTGEPNEKLFF
j_call: TRBJ1-4
v_call: TRBV7-9
d_call: -
clone_size: -

cdr3_nt: TGTGCCAGCAGTTCCAACTCACCGGGACAGATATTAAATCAGCCCCAGCATTTT
cdr3_aa: CASSSNSPGQILNQPQHF
j_call: TRBJ1-5
v_call: TRBV28
d_call: TRBD1
clone_size: -

cdr3_nt: TGTGCCAGCAGTTACCAGACAGACTTCTATCAGCCCCAGCATTTT
cdr3_aa: CASSYQTDFYQPQHF
j_call: TRBJ1-5
v_call: TRBV6-2/TRBV6-3
d_call: -
clone_size: few

cdr3_nt: TGTGCCAGCAGCTCTCCTCGGGACAGGGAGGATGGCTACACCTTC
cdr3_aa: CASSSPRDREDGYTF
j_call: TRBJ1-2
v_call: TRBV7-2
d_call: TRBD1
clone_size: many

cdr3_nt: TGTGCCAGCAGCTTGCCGAGCGAGACTAGCGGGGACACAGATACGCAGTATTTT
cdr3_aa: CASSLPSETSGDTDTQYF
j_call: TRBJ2-3
v_call: TRBV7-2
d_call: TRBD2
clone_size: many

cdr3_nt: TGTGCCAGCAGCCCCCGGCAGGGGAGGAACGCAGATACGCAGTATTTT
cdr3_aa: CASSPRQGRNADTQYF
j_call: TRBJ2-3
v_call: TRBV7-9
d_call: -
clone_size: many

cdr3_nt: TGTGCCAGTAGTATAACTCCGGGGGCGGCGACCGGGGAGCTGTTTTTT
cdr3_aa: CASSITPGAATGELFF
j_call: TRBJ2-2
v_call: TRBV19
d_call: -
clone_size: -

cdr3_nt: TGTGCCAGCAGCTTAGCTGGTTCCGGCTACACCTTC
cdr3_aa: CASSLAGSGYTF
j_call: TRBJ1-2
v_call: TRBV7-9
d_call: -
clone_size: few

cdr3_nt: TGTGCCTCAGACAGGGCCCACAGCTCCTACGAGCAGTACTTC
cdr3_aa: CASDRAHSSYEQYF
j_call: TRBJ2-7
v_call: TRBV30
d_call: TRBD1
clone_size: -

cdr3_nt: TGTGCCAGCAGTTACCAGGGACAGGGGGCCGATCAGCCCCAGCATTTT
cdr3_aa: CASSYQGQGADQPQHF
j_call: TRBJ1-5
v_call: TRBV6-6
d_call: TRBD1
clone_size: -

cdr3_nt: TGTGCCAGCAGCGGTAGACAGGGTTTGGGCACTGAAGCTTTCTTT
cdr3_aa: CASSGRQGLGTEAFF
j_call: TRBJ1-1
v_call: TRBV9
d_call: TRBD1
clone_size: -

cdr3_nt: TGTGCCACCAGCAGAGATCGCAACAGGGCTAGCTCCTACGAGCAGTACTTC
cdr3_aa: CATSRDRNRASSYEQYF
j_call: TRBJ2-7
v_call: TRBV15
d_call: -
clone_size: -

cdr3_nt: TGTGCCAGCAGCTTAGTCGGGGGGCCAGATACGCAGTATTTT
cdr3_aa: CASSLVGGPDTQYF
j_call: TRBJ2-3
v_call: TRBV7-2
d_call: -
clone_size: many

cdr3_nt: TGTGCCAGCAGTGAATCGGGACACAATAATTCACCCCTCCACTTT
cdr3_aa: CASSESGHNNSPLHF
j_call: TRBJ1-6
v_call: TRBV2
d_call: -
clone_size: -